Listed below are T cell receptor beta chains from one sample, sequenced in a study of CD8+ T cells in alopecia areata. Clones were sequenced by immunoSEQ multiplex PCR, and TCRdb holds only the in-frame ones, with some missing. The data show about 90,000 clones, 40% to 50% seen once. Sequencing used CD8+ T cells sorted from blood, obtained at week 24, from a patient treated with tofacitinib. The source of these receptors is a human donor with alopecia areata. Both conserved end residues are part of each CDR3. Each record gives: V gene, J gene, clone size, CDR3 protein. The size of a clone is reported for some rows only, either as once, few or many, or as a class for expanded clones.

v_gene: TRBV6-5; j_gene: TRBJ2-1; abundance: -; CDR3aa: CASRAPRSYNEQFF
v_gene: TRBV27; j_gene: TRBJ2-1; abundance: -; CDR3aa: CASWDRSFGINEQFF
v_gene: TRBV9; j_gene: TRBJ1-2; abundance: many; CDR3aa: CASSVDGTIYYGYTF
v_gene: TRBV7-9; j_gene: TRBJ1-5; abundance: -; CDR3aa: CASSQEGNSNQPQHF
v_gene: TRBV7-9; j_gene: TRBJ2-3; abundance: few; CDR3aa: CASSDRDRGGTDTQYF
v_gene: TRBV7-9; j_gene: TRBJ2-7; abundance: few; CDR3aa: CASSSAEQHEQYF
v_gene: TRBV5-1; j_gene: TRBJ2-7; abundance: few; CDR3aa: CASSLGQGAYEQYF
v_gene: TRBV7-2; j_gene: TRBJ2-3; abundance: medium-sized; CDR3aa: CASSFRPDIQMDTQYF
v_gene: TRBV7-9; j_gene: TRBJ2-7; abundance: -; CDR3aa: CASSLGVVYEQYF
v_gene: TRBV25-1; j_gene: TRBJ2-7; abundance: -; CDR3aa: CAAGAYEQYF
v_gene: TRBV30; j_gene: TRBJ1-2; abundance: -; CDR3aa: CAWSVVNRNHTF
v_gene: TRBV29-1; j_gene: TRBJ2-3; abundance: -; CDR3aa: CSAAPRVGDTQYF
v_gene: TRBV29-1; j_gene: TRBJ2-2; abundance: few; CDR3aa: CSVWAALTGELFF
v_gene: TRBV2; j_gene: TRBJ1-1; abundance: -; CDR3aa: CASREGTEAFF
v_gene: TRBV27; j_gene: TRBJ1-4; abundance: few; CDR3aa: CASRQGAYEKLFF
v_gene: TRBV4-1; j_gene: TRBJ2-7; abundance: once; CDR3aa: CASSQEGRGPNEQYF
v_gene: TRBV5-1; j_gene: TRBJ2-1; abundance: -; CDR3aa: CASSLWGDEQFF
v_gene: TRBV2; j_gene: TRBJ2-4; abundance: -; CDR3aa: CASSGTSGRAKDADIQYF
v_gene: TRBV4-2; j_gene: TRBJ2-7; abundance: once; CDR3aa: CAYLRVYEQYF
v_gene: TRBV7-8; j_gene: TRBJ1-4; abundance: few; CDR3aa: CASSQDGPLGKLFF
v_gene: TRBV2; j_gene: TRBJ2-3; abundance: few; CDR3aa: CASLGLAEGTDTQYF
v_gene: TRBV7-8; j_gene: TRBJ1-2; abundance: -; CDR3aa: CASSAGQGVGYGYTF
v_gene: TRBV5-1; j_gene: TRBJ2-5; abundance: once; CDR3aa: CASSNPQGETQYF
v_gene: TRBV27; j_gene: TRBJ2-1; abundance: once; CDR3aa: CASSSTSGRIHEQFF
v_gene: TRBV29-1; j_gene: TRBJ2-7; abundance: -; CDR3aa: CSVVPGVAYEQYF
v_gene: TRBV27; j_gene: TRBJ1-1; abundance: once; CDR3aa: CASSPFGERGTEAFF